The 5 T cell receptor beta chains listed next were all sequenced from one sample in a study of T cells after yellow fever vaccination. TCRdb fed the 5' RACE reads into MiXCR, producing one record per CDR3 protein. The profile shows 450,000 to 650,000 distinct CDR3 sequences, about 13% of them singletons. Specimen: PBMCs, collected on the day of the yellow fever booster vaccination. The receptors stem from a man in his thirties or forties who received the YFV17D yellow fever vaccine.

The CDR3 is CASSINRAISKTQYF. CDR3 DNA sequence: TGCGCCAGCAGCATAAACAGGGCGATTTCGAAGACCCAGTACTTC. This chain uses TRBV5-1 with TRBJ2-5, with TRBD1 as a possible D gene (6 bases). Trimming shortened V by 4 bases and J by 6 bases, and 19 bases separated the two germline ends. Germline loops: CDR1 SGHRS, CDR2 YFSETQ. CDR3 length: 15 residues.

J is TRBJ2-7 and V is TRBV5-1, with TRBD2 matching 10 bases. In germline, CDR1 is SGHRS, CDR2 YFSETQ. V trimming: 3 bases; J trimming: 3 bases; junction bases outside the gene matches: 3. There are 14 residues in the CDR3. CDR3 in amino acids: CASSYERGGYEQYF. The CDR3 DNA is TGCGCCAGCAGCTACGAGCGGGGGGGCTACGAGCAGTACTTC.

This clonotype was counted at least ten times. The chain's CDR3 is CASSLGQGMPPQYF. The CDR3 region has the DNA TGTGCCAGCAGTTTGGGGCAGGGGATGCCGCCGCAGTACTTC. The J gene is TRBJ2-7, the V gene TRBV28; the D gene is possibly TRBD1 (6 bases). Trimming cost V 3 bases and J 9 bases, with 18 bases left between them. The V gene's germline CDR1 is MDHEN and CDR2 SYDVKM. The CDR3 has 14 amino acids.

This clonotype showed up many times. The chain employs TRBV18 and TRBJ2-7, with D perhaps TRBD1 or TRBD2 (5 bases each). The length of the CDR3 is 13 residues. Germline loops: CDR1 KGHSH, CDR2 LQKENI. V lost 6 bases, J lost 2 bases, and 11 bases lay in between. CDR3 loop: CASSAGTPYEQYF. CDR3 DNA: TGTGCCAGCTCGGCCGGGACCCCCTACGAGCAGTACTTC.

This clonotype was observed a handful of times. V usage is TRBV29-1 and J usage is TRBJ2-7; D tentatively reads TRBD1 or TRBD2 (5 bases each). The CDR3 has 10 residues. V lost 4 bases and J 6 bases, leaving 7 bases between the germline ends. CDR1 SQVTM and CDR2 ANQGSEA come from the germline V gene. The CDR3 sequence: CSVVGAEQYF. CDR3 sequence (DNA): TGCAGCGTTGTCGGGGCCGAGCAGTACTTC.